This T cell receptor (beta chain) was recovered during a study of OX40 agonist ivuxolimab in advanced cancers. General notes on the study: Ivuxolimab, which targeted the costimulatory receptor OX40 (CD134), was an agonistic, fully human IgG2 monoclonal antibody. Of the approximately 54 patients in dose escalation, around 19 had hepatocellular carcinoma, some 15 had melanoma, 9 had renal cell carcinoma and 9 had head and neck cancer. Intravenous ivuxolimab was administered to patients every 2 weeks at six dose levels: 0.01, 0.1, 0.3, 1.5, 3 and 10 mg/kg. The paper reports the monotherapy dose-escalation portion (N ≈ 52 patients) of the phase I ivuxolimab trial. Patients were allowed to have had prior anti-PD-1, anti-PD-L1 or anti-CTLA-4 therapy, and approximately 43% of the dose-escalation patients had previously received checkpoint inhibitors. Three dose-escalation patients achieved partial responses, one with hepatocellular carcinoma and two with cutaneous melanoma. The purpose of peripheral TCRbeta sequencing was to test whether ivuxolimab changed TCR sequence diversity and led to clonal T-cell expansion. A male proportion of approximately 83% and a mean age of approximately 60 years, ranging from roughly 23 to 85, were recorded for the dose-escalation cohort.

Overall study outcomes, separate from this receptor: In the 0.1-3.0 mg/kg groups, partial responders had among the lowest normalized peripheral clonal expansion, particularly in CD8+ T cells. After ivuxolimab, expanded clones were on average more numerous among CD8+ T cells than among CD4+ T cells. Antigen specificity was not determined for the clonally expanded peripheral T cells. Low levels of normalized T-cell clonal expansion were also shown by some nonresponding patients. Clonal expansion of both CD4+ and CD8+ blood T cells was observed from baseline to week 6 at doses 0.1 to 3.0 mg/kg.

Genomic DNA was extracted from sorted cells for sequencing of the TCRbeta CDR3 region. The immunoSEQ Assay was used to sequence the TCRbeta CDR3 regions. This is the immuneACCESS table as TCRdb keeps it, with only in-frame sequences that have V and J called. A part of the clones is gone; compared with another copy, unresolved V genes explain less than half, and the rest is unexplained. For this sample the table gives tens of thousands of clones, of which about 80% were detected only once. The ten largest clones add up to 1.5% to 2% of the sample. The germline V gene specifies SGHVS as CDR1 and FNYEAQ as CDR2. After removal of 3 bases from V and 1 base from J, the junction retains 1 base not matched to a gene. The CDR3 holds 14 amino acids from the cysteine to the phenylalanine. CDR3 DNA only is kept here, 42 bases in frame from base 1. Patients with autoimmune disease history or receiving systemic immunosuppression were excluded from the trial. Peripheral blood for TCR sequencing was collected from all dose cohorts at baseline, on cycle 4 day 1, and on cycle 7 day 1. Samples came from an open-label, multicenter, first-in-human phase I dose-escalation trial of ivuxolimab. Adults with locally advanced or metastatic head and neck squamous cell, hepatocellular, melanoma or renal cell carcinoma were enrolled in the trial. Before TCR sequencing, CD4+ T cells and CD8+ T cells from peripheral blood were sorted into separate populations.

Of note for this clone: Its antigen is currently not known. No quality values exist for individual bases; no much larger clone is one base distant.

The source was CD4+ or CD8+ T cells sorted from blood, collected in a trial of the OX40 agonist ivuxolimab. This TCR came from an adult with an advanced solid tumor such as melanoma, head and neck, liver or kidney cancer. The chain links TRBV7-6 with TRBJ2-3, with TRBD1 matching 7 junction bases. The sequence in DNA is TGTGCCAGCAGCTTTGGACAGGGCACAGATACGCAGTATTTT. This yields the protein CASSFGQGTDTQYF.